These T cell receptor beta chains were read from a single sample in a study of tumor and adjacent non-tumor tissue in lung cancer. MiXCR was run by TCRdb on the multiplex PCR reads, yielding one entry per CDR3 protein. The sample yields about 50,000 distinct CDR3 sequences, around three quarters seen once. Source material: distant non-tumor lung tissue. Receptor source: a woman in her fifties or sixties with non-small cell lung cancer. Both conserved end residues are part of each CDR3. The D gene is left open where the match is weak. Clone size, where shown, is once, few, many, or a class for clones that have expanded.

TRBV11-1,TRBJ2-7,TRBD1,.,TGTGCCAGCAGCTTAGTGGGACAGGGAGGGCCCTACGAGCAGTACTTC,CASSLVGQGGPYEQYF
TRBV11-2,TRBJ2-7,.,medium-sized,TGTGCCAGCAACCGGGGCTCCTACGAGCAGTACTTC,CASNRGSYEQYF
TRBV6-2/TRBV6-3,TRBJ1-1,.,few,TGTGCCAGCAGAAACGGGGAGAACACTGAAGCTTTCTTT,CASRNGENTEAFF
TRBV14,TRBJ1-2,.,many,TGTGCCAGCAGCCAAGGGGACATGAGGGGCTACACCTTC,CASSQGDMRGYTF
TRBV21-1,TRBJ2-6,.,.,TGTGCCACCCTTCCGGGACAGGCCTTCTCTGGGGCCAACGTCCTGACTTTC,CATLPGQAFSGANVLTF
TRBV12-3/TRBV12-4,TRBJ2-7,TRBD1,.,TGTGCCAGCAGAATACAGGGGTACTCCTATAACCAGTACTTC,CASRIQGYSYNQYF
TRBV12-3/TRBV12-4,TRBJ2-7,.,.,TGTGCCAGCAGAATACAAGGGTACTCCTATGTGCAGTACTTC,CASRIQGYSYVQYF
TRBV6-2/TRBV6-3,TRBJ2-6,.,.,TGTGCCAGCAGTTACACGCCCTCTGGGGCCAACGTCCTGACCTTC,CASSYTPSGANVLTF
TRBV5-4,TRBJ2-7,TRBD1,many,TGTGCCAGCAGCCGTCCCGGGACAGGGGTTCACGAGCAGTACTTC,CASSRPGTGVHEQYF
TRBV29-1,TRBJ2-1,.,.,TGCAGCGATGGGAATAAGCAGTTATTC,CSDGNKQLF
TRBV4-3,TRBJ2-2,.,.,TGCGCCAGCAGCCAAGGGCCAGCGAGGAAGACCGGGGAGCTGTTTTTT,CASSQGPARKTGELFF
TRBV4-3,TRBJ2-2,.,once,TGCGCCAGCAGTCTGGGGGCCCGAAGCGGGGACCTGTTTTTT,CASSLGARSGDLFF
TRBV7-2,TRBJ1-1,TRBD1,few,TGTGCCAGCAGCTTAGATGCGGGACAGATGAACACTGAAGCTTTCTTT,CASSLDAGQMNTEAFF
TRBV12-3/TRBV12-4,TRBJ1-6,.,once,TGTGCCAGCAGTTTTCGAGGGGACTCCCTCGTATTACCCCTCCATTTT,CASSFRGDSLVLPLHF
TRBV29-1,TRBJ1-1,TRBD1,.,TGCAACGTTGATCCCGATGGGACAGGGTTTGAATCTTTCTTT,CNVDPDGTGFESFF
TRBV10-3,TRBJ2-2,TRBD2,many,TGTGCCATCAGTGAGACCGGGGGGTCGGGCGGGGAGCTGTTTTTT,CAISETGGSGGELFF
TRBV11-2,TRBJ1-2,.,.,TGTGCCAGCAGCACCTGGGGGGAGAGGGGCGGCTACACCTTC,CASSTWGERGGYTF
TRBV6-2/TRBV6-3,TRBJ2-2,.,.,TGTGCCAGCAGATACATCCAACAGAGGGCCAACACCGGGGAGCTATTTTTT,CASRYIQQRANTGELFF
TRBV4-3,TRBJ2-7,.,.,TGCGCCAGTAGCCAAGGTTGGCCAGGGCAGGGTTACGAGCAGTACTTC,CASSQGWPGQGYEQYF
TRBV6-6,TRBJ2-5,TRBD1,many,TGTGCCAGCAAAGGGACAGGGTTTGAGACCCAGTACTTC,CASKGTGFETQYF
TRBV5-1,TRBJ2-3,TRBD2,many,TGCGCCAGCAGCTTGGCGCGGACGACAGCGGGGGCAGATACGCAGTATTTT,CASSLARTTAGADTQYF
TRBV6-5,TRBJ2-5,TRBD1,medium-sized,TGTGCCAGCAGACGGACAGGGGGCCGTCAAGAGACCCAGTACTTC,CASRRTGGRQETQYF
TRBV4-3,TRBJ2-2,TRBD1,many,TGCGCCAGCAGCCAAGATAGGGGGCGAACAGTCGGGGAGCTGTTTTTT,CASSQDRGRTVGELFF
TRBV30,TRBJ1-5,.,.,TGTGACTGGAGTCGCGTGTCAGGGCCCCAGCTTTTT,CDWSRVSGPQLF
TRBV29-1,TRBJ1-3,.,.,TGCAACGTTGAGGATTTTGGGGGGCGCCGGGGCGGAAGCACCATATATTTT,CNVEDFGGRRGGSTIYF
TRBV5-1,TRBJ2-3,.,.,TGCGTCAGCAGCTGGCCGGTACTGGCGGGTTCCACAGATACGCAGTATTTT,CVSSWPVLAGSTDTQYF
TRBV4-3,TRBJ1-5,TRBD1,.,TGCGCCAGCAGCCTCGCGATGACAGGGGGGCAGCACCAGGATTTT,CASSLAMTGGQHQDF
TRBV6-1,TRBJ2-3,.,once,TGTGCCCCCTCGAGTACAGATACGCAGTATTTT,CAPSSTDTQYF
TRBV28,TRBJ1-2,.,.,TGTGCCAGCAGTTTTTTGAACAGGTCCTATGGCTACACCTTC,CASSFLNRSYGYTF
TRBV12-3/TRBV12-4,TRBJ1-5,.,.,TGTGCCAGCAGTCCTCGTCGGAGCAATCAGTCCCAGCATTTT,CASSPRRSNQSQHF
TRBV5-5,TRBJ1-1,.,once,TGTGCCGGCAGCTTAAGGACACGGAACTCTGAAGCTTTCTTT,CAGSLRTRNSEAFF
TRBV4-3,TRBJ2-7,.,.,TGCGCCATCTGGGACAAATCCTACGAGCTGTACTTC,CAIWDKSYELYF
TRBV20-1,TRBJ1-1,.,many,TGCAGTGCTAGAGATGACGGGAACACTGAAGCTTTCTTT,CSARDDGNTEAFF
TRBV6-1,TRBJ1-2,.,.,TGTACTAGCGTAAGGACAATAGCTAACTATGGCTACACCTTC,CTSVRTIANYGYTF
TRBV28,TRBJ2-2,TRBD2,many,TGTGCCAGCAGTCCCGGACTAGCCCGCACCGGGGAGCTGTTTTTT,CASSPGLARTGELFF
TRBV29-1,TRBJ2-7,TRBD2,many,TGCAGCGTTGCGGGTGGCCTAGCGGGGAACTACGAGCAGTACTTC,CSVAGGLAGNYEQYF
TRBV11-2,TRBJ2-1,TRBD2,medium-sized,TGTGCCAGCAGCTTAGCTAGCGGGGGGGCGGATGAGCAGTTCTTC,CASSLASGGADEQFF
TRBV5-4,TRBJ1-1,.,once,TGTACCAGCAGCTTGAAGTTAGGGGTAGACGGTGAACCTTTCTTT,CTSSLKLGVDGEPFF
TRBV20-1,TRBJ2-1,.,.,TGCAGTGCTAGAGAGGGTCAAGGGGCGGCGTACAATGAACAGTTCTTC,CSAREGQGAAYNEQFF
TRBV6-5,TRBJ1-6,.,.,TGTACCAACCCCGGGACATATTCACTCCTCCACTTT,CTNPGTYSLLHF
TRBV28,TRBJ1-1,.,few,TGTGCCAGCAGTTTATTGCCTACTGCCTACACTGAAGCTATCTTT,CASSLLPTAYTEAIF
TRBV28,TRBJ1-6,.,.,TGTGCCAGTACTTCGTCCTTCGCGGGTTCACCCCTCCACTTT,CASTSSFAGSPLHF
TRBV6-2/TRBV6-3,TRBJ2-7,.,.,TGTGTCAGCAGTTACTCCGGGGACAAGGTCTACGAGCAGTACTTC,CVSSYSGDKVYEQYF
TRBV6-2/TRBV6-3,TRBJ2-7,TRBD2,many,TGTGCCAGCAGGACAACTAGCGGCCCCTACGAGCAGTACTTC,CASRTTSGPYEQYF
TRBV6-1,TRBJ2-4,TRBD1,.,TGTGCCAGCAGTGACACGGGACAGTCAGCCGAAAACATTCAGTACTTC,CASSDTGQSAENIQYF
TRBV6-2/TRBV6-3,TRBJ2-2,.,.,TGTGGCAGCAGTAGATCTTCCAGGCCAAGTGGGACCGGGGAGCTGTTTTTT,CGSSRSSRPSGTGELFF
TRBV6-5,TRBJ2-6,.,.,TGTGCCAGCAGTTGCGCCTCTGGGGCCAGCGTCCTGACTTTC,CASSCASGASVLTF
TRBV29-1,TRBJ2-4,.,.,TGCGGCGTTGAACGTGAGATAAACATTCAGAACTTC,CGVEREINIQNF
TRBV5-6,TRBJ2-1,TRBD2,.,TGTGCCAGCAGCTTGTTATTCAGCGGGGGGGCGTGGTATGAGCAGTTCTTC,CASSLLFSGGAWYEQFF
TRBV6-2/TRBV6-3,TRBJ1-5,.,.,TGTGCCAGCATCGGGCAGGCGCGAACTGGCAATCAACCCCAGCATTTT,CASIGQARTGNQPQHF
TRBV11-2,TRBJ2-6,.,medium-sized,TGTGCCAGCAGCAACCAGTCTGGGGCCAACGTCCTGACTTTC,CASSNQSGANVLTF
TRBV28,TRBJ2-1,.,.,TGTACCAGCAGTTACTCCGGAACCAATGCGGAGCAGTTCTTC,CTSSYSGTNAEQFF
TRBV6-2/TRBV6-3,TRBJ2-1,TRBD2,.,TGTGCCAGCAGTTACTCGACTAGCGGGGCGGGTGAACAGTTCTTC,CASSYSTSGAGEQFF
TRBV6-2/TRBV6-3,TRBJ2-5,.,.,TGTGCCAGCAGTTACGACAAGAGGGAGACCCAGTACTTC,CASSYDKRETQYF
TRBV20-1,TRBJ1-2,TRBD1,.,TGCAGTGCTAGCTCAACTGTCACAGGGGGTTATGGCTACACTTTC,CSASSTVTGGYGYTF
TRBV11-2,TRBJ2-7,.,.,TGTGCCAGCAGCTTAGGGTCCGGAATCTGCGAGCAGTGCTTC,CASSLGSGICEQCF
TRBV28,TRBJ2-7,.,many,TGTGCCACTTACAGGAATTCCTACGAGCAGTACTTC,CATYRNSYEQYF
TRBV11-1,TRBJ2-2,.,once,TGTGCCAGCAGCTTGGAACAGGGCACCGGGGAGCTGTTTTTT,CASSLEQGTGELFF
TRBV4-1,TRBJ2-2,TRBD1,many,TGCGCCAGCAGCCAAGTTTTCCTGCTAAGGGGGCGGACCGGGGAGCTGTTTTTT,CASSQVFLLRGRTGELFF